The 10 T cell receptor beta chains reported below all come from one sample, sequenced in a study of cytomegalovirus exposure and HLA in healthy donors. This PCR relied on a set of 60 Vbeta primers and 13 Jbeta primers. Sequencing used immunoSEQ multiplex PCR; TCRdb keeps in-frame clones, though not all of them. The repertoire includes about 150,000 clones, 79% of them detected once, and 6.5% to 8.5% sits in the top ten. Material: PBMCs. The receptors derive from a woman aged 40 to 50 in good health and CMV-seropositive.

This rearrangement joins TRBV6-5 to TRBJ1-2; 7 nucleotides match TRBD1. Trimming took 5 bases from V and 4 from J; bases not matched to a gene: 4. Germline V lookup: CDR1 MNHEY, CDR2 SVGAGI. This CDR3 spans 13 amino acids. As DNA, the CDR3 is TGTGCCAGCAGTACCCGGACAGGCTATGGCTACACCTTC. Protein sequence: CASSTRTGYGYTF.

This chain uses TRBV6-6 with TRBJ1-6; D is unclear. V shed 2 bases and J shed 4 bases, with 9 bases lying between them. There are 15 residues in the CDR3. Per the germline V gene, CDR1 is MNHNY and CDR2 is SVGAGI (reference sequence). The CDR3 region has the DNA TGTGCCAGCAGTTACGAATCCCAGTATAATTCACCCCTCCACTTT. This codes for CASSYESQYNSPLHF.

The chain links TRBV28 to TRBJ2-5, with 7 bases matching TRBD1. The CDR3 loop spans 15 amino acids. J was trimmed by 4 bases and V by 1 base; bases with no gene match: 6. CDR1 MDHEN and CDR2 SYDVKM come from the germline V gene. The CDR3 region is CASSLLTGTIETQYF. CDR3 bases: TGTGCCAGCAGTTTATTGACAGGGACAATAGAGACCCAGTACTTC.

The J gene is TRBJ1-2, the V gene TRBV13; 8 positions agree with TRBD1. The CDR3 runs 15 residues. CDR1 is PRHDT, CDR2 FYEKMQ, per germline (reference sequence). V lost 3 bases, J lost 5 bases, and 8 bases stayed unmatched. CDR3 in DNA: TGTGCCAGCAGCTTCTTTTGGGGGGACAGGTATGGCTACACCTTC. It specifies CASSFFWGDRYGYTF.

This clone was detected only a few times. J is TRBJ1-1 and V is TRBV11-1; 7 bases align to TRBD1. V lost 4 bases, J lost 4 bases, and 6 bases stayed unmatched. There are 14 residues in the CDR3. Germline CDR1 reads SGHAT; CDR2 reads FQDESV (reference sequence). CDR3 sequence (DNA): TGTGCCAGCAGCTATACAGGGGAAAGCACTGAAGCTTTCTTT. Translated, it gives CASSYTGESTEAFF.

The rearrangement links TRBV15 to TRBJ2-5; tentatively, D is TRBD2 (5 bases). Trimming pared 1 base from V and 4 bases from J, leaving 7 bases between. The CDR3 is made up of 13 amino acids. CDR1 and CDR2 from the germline V gene are LNHNV and YYDKDF (reference sequence). CDR3 sequence reads: CATSRGAGETQYF. DNA of the CDR3: TGTGCCACCAGCAGAGGGGCGGGAGAGACCCAGTACTTC.

CDR3: CAIGASGGARGTDTQYF. The CDR3, as DNA: TGTGCCATCGGAGCTAGCGGGGGGGCCAGGGGCACAGATACGCAGTATTTT. The genes are TRBV10-3 and TRBJ2-3; 12 bases are a match to TRBD2. Germline V lookup: CDR1 ENHRY, CDR2 SYGVKD. J lost 1 base, V lost 8 bases, and 10 bases had no gene match. The CDR3 is made up of 17 amino acids.

This chain uses TRBV27 with TRBJ2-1; 14 bases fit TRBD2. The CDR3 is 17 amino acids. With V trimmed by 3 bases and J by 5 bases, 6 bases remained unmatched. Germline CDR1 reads MNHEY; CDR2 reads SMNVEV (reference sequence). The CDR3 DNA sequence: TGTGCCAGCAGTTTGACCCCGGGACTAGCGGGGGACAATGAGCAGTTCTTC. It codes for CASSLTPGLAGDNEQFF.

About this clone: This sample also contains other DNA sequences that code for the same CDR3. The gene calls are TRBV18 and TRBJ1-4; D is possibly TRBD1 (5 bases). Germline values: CDR1 KGHSH, CDR2 LQKENI. Trimming pared 2 bases from V and 2 bases from J, leaving 6 bases between. The CDR3 runs to 14 residues. This CDR3 reads CASSPGATNEKLFF. CDR3 in DNA: TGTGCCAGCTCACCAGGGGCGACTAATGAAAAACTGTTTTTT.

The genes are TRBV19 and TRBJ2-7; maybe TRBD1 (6 bases). The V end was cut by 5 bases, the J end by 6 bases, with 20 bases between. This CDR3 is built from 15 residues. Germline values: CDR1 LNHDA, CDR2 SQIVND (reference sequence). CDR3 nucleotides: TGTGCCAGTAGTTTCCCGGGACAACCTCCTGCCGAGCAGTACTTC. This encodes CASSFPGQPPAEQYF.